Only a few counts were recorded for the clone carrying this T cell receptor beta chain. Its antigen is as yet unknown. This sample stems from a study of beta chain features in type 1 diabetes. Across the study: All of the samples together had roughly 110 million sorted cells examined. Study-wide results and limits: Patients showed naive, central memory and Treg TCRB repertoires that appeared more similar than those of healthy donors. When Type 1 diabetes patients were examined, their TCRB CDR3s proved moderately but significantly shorter in all four CD4+ subsets. There were fewer insertions and more deletions at the VDJ junctions of type 1 diabetes patients.

Trimming took 1 base from V and 2 from J; bases not matched to a gene: 4. Germline lookup yields CDR1 SGHTA and CDR2 FQGNSA. The CDR3 consists of 15 residues. All of the isolated RNA was reverse transcribed, so expressed TCRB transcripts were sequenced. The protocol was immunoSEQ multiplex PCR, while the TCRdb copy is restricted to in-frame clones and leaves out a portion. The data hold approximately 250,000 clones, with roughly 25% observed a single time. V usage is TRBV7-2 and J usage is TRBJ2-7, with 8 bases lining up with TRBD2. Sequencing was done on a sample of naive CD4+ T cells from blood. This clonotype was sampled from a woman younger than 45 with type 1 diabetes. CDR3 DNA sequence: TGTGCCAGCAGCTTAGTAACGGGAGGGCCCTACGAGCAGTACTTC. The encoded protein is CASSLVTGGPYEQYF.